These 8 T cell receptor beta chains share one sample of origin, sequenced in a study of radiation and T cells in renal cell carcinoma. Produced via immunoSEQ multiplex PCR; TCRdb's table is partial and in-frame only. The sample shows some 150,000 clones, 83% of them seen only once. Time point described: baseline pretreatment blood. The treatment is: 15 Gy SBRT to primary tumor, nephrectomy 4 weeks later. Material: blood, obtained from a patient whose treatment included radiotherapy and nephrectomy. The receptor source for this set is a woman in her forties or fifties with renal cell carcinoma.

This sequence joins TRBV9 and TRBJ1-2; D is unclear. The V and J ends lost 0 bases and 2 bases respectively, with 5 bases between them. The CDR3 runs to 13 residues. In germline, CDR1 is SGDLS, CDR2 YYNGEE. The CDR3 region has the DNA TGTGCCAGCAGCGTAGACTCCAACTATGGCTACACCTTC. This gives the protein CASSVDSNYGYTF.

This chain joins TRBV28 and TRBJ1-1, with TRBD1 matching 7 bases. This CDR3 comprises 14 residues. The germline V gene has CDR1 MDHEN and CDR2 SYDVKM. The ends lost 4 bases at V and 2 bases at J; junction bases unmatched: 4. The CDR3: CASSSRQGNTEAFF. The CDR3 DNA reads TGTGCCAGCAGTTCCCGACAGGGAAACACTGAAGCTTTCTTT. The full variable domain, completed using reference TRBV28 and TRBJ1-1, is DVKVTQSSRYLVKRTGEKVFLECVQDMDHENMFWYRQDPGLGLRLIYFSYDVKMKEKGDIPEGYSVSREKKERFSLILESASTNQTSMYLCASSSRQGNTEAFFGQGTRLTVV.

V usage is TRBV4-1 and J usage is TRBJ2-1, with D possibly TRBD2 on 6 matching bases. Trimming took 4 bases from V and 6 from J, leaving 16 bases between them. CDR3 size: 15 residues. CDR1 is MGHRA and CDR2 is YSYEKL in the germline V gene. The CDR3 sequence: CASSPGEGRSNEQFF. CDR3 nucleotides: TGCGCCAGCAGCCCCGGCGAGGGGAGGAGCAATGAGCAGTTCTTC.

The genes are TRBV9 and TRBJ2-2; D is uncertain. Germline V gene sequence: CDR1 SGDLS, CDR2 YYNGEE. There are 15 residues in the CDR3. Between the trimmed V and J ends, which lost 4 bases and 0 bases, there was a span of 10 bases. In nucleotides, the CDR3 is TGTGCCAGCAGCCCTCTAGTCCCGAACACCGGGGAGCTGTTTTTT. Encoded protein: CASSPLVPNTGELFF.

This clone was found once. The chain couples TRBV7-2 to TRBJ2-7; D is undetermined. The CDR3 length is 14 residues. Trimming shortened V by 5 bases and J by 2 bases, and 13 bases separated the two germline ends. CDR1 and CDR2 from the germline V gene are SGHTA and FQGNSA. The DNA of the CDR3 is TGTGCCAGCAGCATCGAGGCGGTCCCCTACGAGCAGTACTTC. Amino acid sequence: CASSIEAVPYEQYF. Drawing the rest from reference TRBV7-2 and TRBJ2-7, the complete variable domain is GAGVSQSPSNKVTEKGKDVELRCDPISGHTALYWYRQSLGQGLEFLIYFQGNSAPDKSGLPSDRFSAERTGGSVSTLTIQRTQQEDSAVYLCASSIEAVPYEQYFGPGTRLTVT.

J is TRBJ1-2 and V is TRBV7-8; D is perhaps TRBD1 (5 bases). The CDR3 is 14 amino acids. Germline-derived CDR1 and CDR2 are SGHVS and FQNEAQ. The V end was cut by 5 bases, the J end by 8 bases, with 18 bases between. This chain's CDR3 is CASSDYQGSSGYTF. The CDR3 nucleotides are TGTGCCAGCAGCGACTACCAGGGTTCCAGCGGCTACACCTTC.

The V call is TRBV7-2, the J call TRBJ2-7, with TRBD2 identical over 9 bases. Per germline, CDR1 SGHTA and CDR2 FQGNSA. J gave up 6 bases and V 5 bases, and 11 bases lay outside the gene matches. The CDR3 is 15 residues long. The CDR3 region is CASSPTWAGGSEQYF. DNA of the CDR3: TGTGCCAGCAGCCCAACCTGGGCGGGAGGGTCCGAGCAGTACTTC.

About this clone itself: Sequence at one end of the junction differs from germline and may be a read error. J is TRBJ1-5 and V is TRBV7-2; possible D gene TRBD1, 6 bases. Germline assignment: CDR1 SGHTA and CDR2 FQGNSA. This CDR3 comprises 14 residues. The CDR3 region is CASSSPSPRGGLYF. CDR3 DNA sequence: TGTGCCAGCAGCTCCCCCTCTCCGAGAGGGGGTTTGTATTTT.